The next 21 T cell receptor beta chains were all read from a single sample in a study of cytomegalovirus exposure and HLA in healthy donors. This PCR relied on a set of 60 Vbeta primers and 13 Jbeta primers. Here immunoSEQ multiplex PCR was the method, and the copy in TCRdb shows in-frame clones only, minus some. This sample has fewer than 200,000 clones, with 70% to 80% found just once. Source material: PBMCs. These TCRs come from a man younger than 45 in good health and CMV-seronegative.

The chain joins TRBV6-5 to TRBJ1-3; TRBD1 matches at 7 bases. The length of the CDR3 is 15 residues. V gave up 6 bases and J gave up 0 bases; unmatched junction bases: 5. CDR1 MNHEY and CDR2 SVGAGI come from the germline V gene. CDR3 bases: TGTGCCAGCAGCTCACAGGGGAGCTCTGGAAACACCATATATTTT. Translation: CASSSQGSSGNTIYF.

The chain recombines TRBV28 with TRBJ2-7; 11 bases agree with TRBD2. The J segment lost 6 bases and the V segment lost 10 bases, leaving 11 bases of the junction unmatched. CDR3 size: 14 residues. Germline V gene lookup returns CDR1 MDHEN and CDR2 SYDVKM. CDR3 DNA: TGTGCCACGACTAGCGGGGCTTGGGTAGGCGAGCAGTACTTC. Translation gives CATTSGAWVGEQYF. Using reference TRBV28 and TRBJ2-7 for the parts outside the CDR3, the full variable domain is DVKVTQSSRYLVKRTGEKVFLECVQDMDHENMFWYRQDPGLGLRLIYFSYDVKMKEKGDIPEGYSVSREKKERFSLILESASTNQTSMYLCATTSGAWVGEQYFGPGTRLTVT.

The V call is TRBV20-1, the J call TRBJ1-2, with 9 bases identical to TRBD1. Unmatched junction bases numbered 1, after V lost 5 bases and J lost 6 bases. The CDR3 runs 11 residues. CDR1 and CDR2 from the germline V gene are DFQATT and SNEGSKA (reference sequence). The CDR3 bases are TGCAGTGCTGGACAGGGGAATGGCTACACCTTC. This encodes CSAGQGNGYTF.

The chain is built from TRBV4-3 and TRBJ2-1; D gene uncertain. The V and J ends lost 0 bases and 12 bases respectively, with 24 bases between them. The length of the CDR3 is 17 residues. The V gene's germline CDR1 is LGHNA and CDR2 YSLEER. CDR3 amino acids: CASSQETDRPSIHGQFF. The DNA for the CDR3 is TGCGCCAGCAGCCAAGAAACAGATCGACCTTCTATCCATGGGCAGTTCTTC.

The V and J genes are TRBV9 and TRBJ1-4, with 7 bases that match TRBD1. Unmatched junction bases numbered 7, after V lost 0 bases and J lost 5 bases. The CDR3 loop spans 16 amino acids. Germline V gene lookup returns CDR1 SGDLS and CDR2 YYNGEE. The CDR3 bases are TGTGCCAGCAGCGTAGGGAGGGCAGGGGGGAATGAAAAACTGTTTTTT. Amino acid sequence: CASSVGRAGGNEKLFF.

The chain's CDR3 is CASRTGWLTEAFF. The CDR3 region has the DNA TGTGCCAGCAGGACAGGGTGGCTGACTGAAGCTTTCTTT. The chain carries TRBV6-1 and TRBJ1-1, with 7 bases fitting TRBD1. V was clipped by 6 bases and J by 5 bases; unmatched bases: 6. The CDR3 loop spans 13 amino acids. From germline, CDR1 is MNHNS and CDR2 SASEGT.

The chain links TRBV2 to TRBJ2-3; TRBD1 is a possible D gene (5 bases). CDR1 and CDR2 from the germline V gene are SNHLY and FYNNEI. V dropped 7 bases and J dropped 4 bases, with 12 bases sitting between them. The CDR3 totals 13 residues. The CDR3 protein is CASTNQGADTQYF. The DNA of the CDR3 is TGTGCCAGCACTAATCAGGGCGCAGATACGCAGTATTTT.

This sequence joins TRBV30 and TRBJ2-7; 9 nucleotides line up with TRBD1. The junction had 12 bases not matched to a gene; V was cut back by 5 bases and J by 4 bases. The CDR3 extends over 15 amino acids. The germline CDR1 and CDR2 sequences are GTSNPN and SVGIG (reference sequence). CDR3 residues: CAWAPFRTGEYEQYF. The CDR3 DNA is TGTGCCTGGGCCCCTTTTAGGACAGGGGAATACGAGCAGTACTTC.

This chain joins TRBV18 and TRBJ2-7; D may be TRBD1 (6 bases). CDR1 and CDR2 (germline): KGHSH, LQKENI. V dropped 3 bases and J dropped 2 bases, with 8 bases sitting between them. This CDR3 region has 13 residues. Written as DNA, the CDR3 is TGTGCCAGCTCACCGGGGGCAACCTACGAGCAGTACTTC. This codes for CASSPGATYEQYF.

The chain recombines TRBV28 with TRBJ2-5; TRBD2 might be the D (5 bases). Germline CDR1 is MDHEN and CDR2 is SYDVKM. The germline V and J ends were trimmed by 1 base and 5 bases, with 14 bases remaining between them. The CDR3 totals 15 residues. The CDR3 here is CASSLSVAGGETQYF. CDR3 DNA: TGTGCCAGCAGTTTATCAGTGGCGGGTGGCGAGACCCAGTACTTC.

The genes are TRBV15 and TRBJ2-5; 11 bases agree with TRBD1. Germline loops: CDR1 LNHNV, CDR2 YYDKDF (reference sequence). Trimming cost V 5 bases and J 1 base; bases outside gene matches: 6. The CDR3 is made up of 16 amino acids. The CDR3 loop is CATSDWTGGLQETQYF. The CDR3 region has the DNA TGTGCCACCAGCGACTGGACAGGGGGCCTCCAAGAGACCCAGTACTTC.

V gene TRBV5-8 combines with J gene TRBJ2-2; 8 bases fit TRBD1. The CDR3 totals 15 residues. CDR1 SGHTS and CDR2 YDEGEE come from the germline V gene. Losses at the gene ends were 0 bases for V and 6 bases for J; bases not matched to a gene: 4. This CDR3 reads CASSLVQGEAGELFF. The CDR3, as DNA: TGTGCCAGCAGCTTGGTACAGGGGGAAGCCGGGGAGCTGTTTTTT.

The rearrangement uses TRBV18 and TRBJ2-5; a weak D match, TRBD1 (5 bases). V lost 3 bases and J lost 4, with 9 bases in between. From germline, CDR1 is KGHSH and CDR2 LQKENI. There are 13 residues in the CDR3. The CDR3 nucleotides are TGTGCCAGCTCACCTATGGACATAGAGACCCAGTACTTC. Translated, it gives CASSPMDIETQYF.

The rearrangement links TRBV30 to TRBJ1-4; D ambiguous. Trimming took off 4 bases at V and 3 bases at J, with 9 bases between the two ends. The CDR3 has 13 amino acids. Germline CDR1 is GTSNPN and CDR2 is SVGIG (reference sequence). The CDR3 protein is CAWTGAANEKLFF. As DNA, the CDR3 is TGTGCCTGGACGGGTGCGGCTAATGAAAAACTGTTTTTT.

The gene calls are TRBV5-4 and TRBJ2-1; D is perhaps TRBD1 (6 bases). Germline CDR1 reads SGHNT; CDR2 reads YYREEE (reference sequence). V was shortened by 4 bases and J by 1 base, with 12 bases between the two germline ends. This CDR3 comprises 15 residues. CDR3 loop: CASSLYRVSYNEQFF. For the CDR3, the DNA is TGTGCCAGCAGCCTATACAGGGTTTCCTACAATGAGCAGTTCTTC.

The gene calls are TRBV28 and TRBJ1-2; possible D gene TRBD1, 6 bases. This CDR3 is 14 amino acids long. Germline V gene lookup returns CDR1 MDHEN and CDR2 SYDVKM. Trimming took 5 bases from V and 7 from J, leaving 17 bases between them. CDR3: CASSPLTGQSGYTF. DNA for the CDR3: TGTGCCAGCAGTCCGTTGACAGGCCAGAGTGGCTACACCTTC.

V and J are TRBV7-2 and TRBJ1-2, with 8 bases aligning to TRBD1. The CDR3 length is 14 residues. V lost 5 bases and J lost 2; bases outside the gene matches: 4. Germline CDR1 reads SGHTA; CDR2 reads FQGNSA. The CDR3 DNA sequence: TGTGCCAGCAGCCAGCAGGGGGCAAACTATGGCTACACCTTC. The encoded protein is CASSQQGANYGYTF.

The chain links TRBV5-4 to TRBJ2-3; possible D gene TRBD1, 6 bases. This CDR3 contains 16 residues. V lost 3 bases, J lost 2 bases, and 16 bases lay in between. In germline, CDR1 is SGHNT, CDR2 YYREEE (reference sequence). CDR3 nucleotides: TGTGCCAGCAGCTCACCGCACAGGGAGAACACAGATACGCAGTATTTT. Translation: CASSSPHRENTDTQYF.

The V gene is TRBV13, the J gene TRBJ2-5, with 9 nucleotides matching TRBD2. Trimming cost V 6 bases and J 5 bases; bases outside gene matches: 13. The CDR3 is 16 amino acids. Looked up from germline, CDR1 is PRHDT and CDR2 is FYEKMQ (reference sequence). The CDR3: CASSNLAGRVLETQYF. CDR3 nucleotide sequence: TGTGCCAGCAGTAACCTAGCGGGGAGGGTACTGGAGACCCAGTACTTC.

This clone was detected only once. This sequence joins TRBV10-3 and TRBJ1-6; tentatively, D is TRBD1 (5 bases). The ends were cut back, 5 bases at V and 8 bases at J, with 16 bases in the middle. CDR3 size: 15 residues. Germline V gene sequence: CDR1 ENHRY, CDR2 SYGVKD. The CDR3 region has the DNA TGTGCCATCAGTTTAATGGGAGGGGTTGATTCACCCCTCCACTTT. It codes for CAISLMGGVDSPLHF.

V and J are TRBV6-6 and TRBJ2-7; D gene ambiguous. The CDR3 consists of 12 residues. Germline V gives CDR1 MNHNY, CDR2 SVGAGI (reference sequence). Trimming stripped 2 bases from V and 4 bases from J, with 6 bases between. The CDR3 region is CASSYVTYEQYF. The DNA of the CDR3 is TGTGCCAGCAGTTACGTCACTTACGAGCAGTACTTC.